The rows below give T cell receptor beta chains drawn from one sample of a study of spatial heterogeneity in lung cancer. TCRdb re-derived calls from the 5' RACE reads in MiXCR, one entry per CDR3 protein. The data hold about 14,000 distinct CDR3 sequences, with roughly 10% observed a single time. Source: PBMCs, taken at surgery. The receptors shown here come from a female donor with early-stage non-small cell lung cancer. Each CDR3 is given with its conserved first and last residue. A D gene is named only where the DNA matches it firmly. Expanded clones are given a class, and other clones once, few, many or no size at all.

V gene	D gene	J gene	clone size	CDR3 protein	CDR3 DNA
TRBV15	.	TRBJ2-1	few	CATSRDSGVSSYNEQFF	TGTGCCACCAGCAGAGATTCAGGCGTGAGCTCCTACAATGAGCAGTTCTTC
TRBV7-9	.	TRBJ1-6	.	CASSSRGLPLHF	TGTGCCAGCAGCTCTCGAGGGTTGCCCCTCCACTTT
TRBV10-2	.	TRBJ1-3	many	CASMSQGAGNTIYF	TGCGCCAGCATGTCACAGGGCGCTGGAAACACCATATATTTT
TRBV6-6	TRBD1	TRBJ2-5	few	CASSPRDRGQETQYF	TGTGCCAGCAGCCCCCGGGACAGGGGGCAAGAGACCCAGTACTTC
TRBV6-1	TRBD1	TRBJ2-3	few	CASSEGTGPTDTQYF	TGTGCCAGCAGTGAAGGGACAGGCCCCACAGATACGCAGTATTTT
TRBV12-3/TRBV12-4	.	TRBJ1-5	many	CASSFLRDQPQHF	TGTGCCAGCAGTTTCCTCCGGGATCAGCCCCAGCATTTT
TRBV29-1	.	TRBJ2-5	.	CSVGLQQETQYF	TGCAGCGTTGGTCTACAGCAAGAGACCCAGTACTTC
TRBV28	.	TRBJ1-4	many	CASSLIRSEKLFF	TGTGCCAGCAGCTTGATCCGTTCGGAAAAACTGTTTTTT
TRBV6-5	TRBD2	TRBJ2-5	many	CASSYSILAGGGAYF	TGTGCCAGCAGTTACTCGATACTAGCGGGGGGCGGGGCGTACTTC
TRBV4-2	.	TRBJ2-1	.	CASSQDDSVNEQFF	TGTGCCAGCAGCCAAGACGATTCCGTCAATGAGCAGTTCTTC
TRBV14	.	TRBJ1-6	few	CASSQVSLGSPLHF	TGTGCCAGCAGCCAAGTCAGTCTGGGCTCACCCCTCCACTTT
TRBV6-2/TRBV6-3	.	TRBJ2-4	many	CASGPGGPENIQYF	TGTGCCAGCGGTCCGGGGGGCCCGGAAAACATTCAGTACTTC
TRBV10-2	.	TRBJ1-5	few	CASSKTGRLPQHF	TGCGCCAGCAGTAAAACAGGTAGACTGCCCCAGCATTTT
TRBV7-6	TRBD1	TRBJ1-5	.	CASSLTGQGNQPQHF	TGTGCCAGCAGCTTAACTGGACAGGGGAATCAGCCCCAGCATTTT
TRBV19	.	TRBJ1-1	medium-sized	CASSSLIGKRGHRTEAFF	TGTGCCAGTAGTTCTCTTATAGGGAAACGGGGCCATCGGACTGAAGCTTTCTTT
TRBV11-3	.	TRBJ2-1	many	CASSLREDSYNEQFF	TGTGCCAGCAGCTTACGTGAAGACTCCTACAATGAGCAGTTCTTC
TRBV5-1	.	TRBJ2-3	few	CASSGINTQYF	TGCGCCAGCAGCGGTATCAATACGCAGTATTTT
TRBV6-4	TRBD1	TRBJ2-1	few	CASSDSNRGYNEQFF	TGTGCCAGCAGTGACTCGAACAGGGGTTACAATGAGCAGTTCTTC
TRBV11-2	.	TRBJ1-1	.	CASSLSVDTEAFF	TGTGCCAGCAGCTTATCGGTGGACACTGAAGCTTTCTTT
TRBV12-3/TRBV12-4	TRBD1	TRBJ1-4	many	CASSPQGGGREKLFF	TGTGCCAGCAGTCCACAGGGGGGGGGAAGGGAAAAACTGTTTTTT
TRBV7-8	TRBD1	TRBJ2-1	many	CASSLGTGGNEQFF	TGTGCCAGCAGCCTCGGGACAGGGGGCAATGAGCAGTTCTTC
TRBV6-5	.	TRBJ2-2	many	CASSYQTFGVTGELFF	TGTGCCAGCAGTTACCAGACGTTCGGAGTCACCGGGGAGCTGTTTTTT
TRBV11-2	.	TRBJ2-1	.	CASSQTGTEQFF	TGTGCCAGCAGCCAGACAGGAACAGAGCAGTTCTTC
TRBV6-5	TRBD2	TRBJ2-2	many	CASRPISGGSTGELFF	TGTGCCAGCAGACCCATTAGCGGGGGGAGCACCGGGGAGCTGTTTTTT
TRBV5-1	TRBD2	TRBJ2-3	.	CASSGGLAVSTDTQYF	TGCGCCAGCAGCGGGGGACTAGCGGTGAGCACAGATACGCAGTATTTT
TRBV20-1	.	TRBJ2-1	many	CSAKPRNNEQFF	TGCAGTGCTAAACCTAGGAACAATGAGCAGTTCTTC
TRBV5-1	TRBD1	TRBJ1-2	many	CASSLVAGGKYGYTF	TGCGCCAGCAGCTTGGTTGCAGGGGGAAAGTATGGCTACACCTTC
TRBV6-1	TRBD2	TRBJ2-1	many	CASKLGGGNEQFF	TGTGCCAGCAAGTTGGGCGGGGGCAATGAGCAGTTCTTC
TRBV20-1	.	TRBJ1-4	many	CSASPHPLGEKLFF	TGCAGTGCTAGCCCTCACCCCCTGGGGGAAAAACTGTTTTTT
TRBV28	.	TRBJ1-5	many	CASSFAGGNQPQHF	TGTGCCAGCAGTTTTGCAGGAGGCAATCAGCCCCAGCATTTT
TRBV7-2	.	TRBJ1-5	many	CASSPKGPNQPQHF	TGTGCCAGCAGCCCGAAAGGTCCCAATCAGCCCCAGCATTTT
TRBV7-2	.	TRBJ1-1	medium-sized	CASSQMTAFF	TGTGCCAGCAGCCAAATGACCGCTTTCTTT
TRBV7-8	.	TRBJ1-6	many	CASSLVPAPNSPLHF	TGTGCCAGCAGCTTAGTGCCCGCTCCTAATTCACCCCTCCACTTT
TRBV5-1	TRBD1	TRBJ1-2	many	CASSLIGQGDGYTF	TGCGCCAGCAGCTTAATCGGACAGGGTGATGGCTACACCTTC
TRBV7-9	.	TRBJ1-3	medium-sized	CASSLAGGGNTIYF	TGTGCCAGCAGCTTAGCGGGCGGCGGAAACACCATATATTTT
TRBV11-2	.	TRBJ1-2	few	CASSPGGSYGYTF	TGTGCCAGCAGCCCCGGTGGGAGTTATGGCTACACCTTC
TRBV20-1	.	TRBJ1-1	many	CSARGGREVGNTEAFF	TGCAGTGCTAGAGGGGGCAGGGAGGTCGGGAACACTGAAGCTTTCTTT
TRBV6-1	TRBD1	TRBJ2-2	many	CASSQGAGELFF	TGTGCCAGCAGCCAGGGGGCCGGGGAGCTGTTTTTT
TRBV28	.	TRBJ1-1	.	CASSFRREAFF	TGTGCCAGCAGTTTTAGGAGGGAAGCTTTCTTT
TRBV6-4	TRBD2	TRBJ2-3	many	CASSDAGGPDTQYF	TGTGCCAGCAGTGACGCGGGGGGGCCAGATACGCAGTATTTT
TRBV19	.	TRBJ1-2	.	CASSMSGVRGYGYTF	TGTGCCAGTAGTATGAGCGGAGTAAGAGGCTATGGCTACACCTTC
TRBV4-1	.	TRBJ2-5	many	CASSQDGGGALRETQYF	TGCGCCAGCAGCCAAGATGGGGGCGGGGCGCTCCGGGAGACCCAGTACTTC
TRBV6-6	.	TRBJ2-3	many	CASSSYMVDTQYF	TGTGCCAGCAGTTCCTACATGGTGGATACGCAGTATTTT
TRBV29-1	.	TRBJ2-2	many	CSVEVHSINTGELFF	TGCAGCGTTGAAGTGCACAGCATCAACACCGGGGAGCTGTTTTTT
TRBV18	.	TRBJ1-5	many	CASRNDRQSAQHF	TGTGCCAGCCGAAACGACAGACAATCAGCCCAGCATTTT
TRBV15	.	TRBJ2-7	many	CATSSGPPEVRPIYEQYF	TGTGCCACCAGCAGCGGACCCCCGGAGGTCCGGCCGATCTACGAGCAGTACTTC
TRBV2	TRBD2	TRBJ2-5	many	CASSPAAGGPKTQYF	TGTGCCAGCAGTCCGGCAGCGGGGGGGCCGAAGACCCAGTACTTC
TRBV7-8	TRBD2	TRBJ2-3	.	CASSRTSGKTDTQYF	TGTGCCAGCAGCCGGACTAGCGGGAAGACAGATACGCAGTATTTT
TRBV12-3/TRBV12-4	.	TRBJ2-7	many	CASSCGPPSSYEQYF	TGTGCCAGCAGCTGTGGACCTCCGAGCTCCTACGAGCAGTACTTC
TRBV9	.	TRBJ2-1	.	CASSVVGENNEQFF	TGTGCCAGCAGCGTAGTGGGGGAAAACAATGAGCAGTTCTTC